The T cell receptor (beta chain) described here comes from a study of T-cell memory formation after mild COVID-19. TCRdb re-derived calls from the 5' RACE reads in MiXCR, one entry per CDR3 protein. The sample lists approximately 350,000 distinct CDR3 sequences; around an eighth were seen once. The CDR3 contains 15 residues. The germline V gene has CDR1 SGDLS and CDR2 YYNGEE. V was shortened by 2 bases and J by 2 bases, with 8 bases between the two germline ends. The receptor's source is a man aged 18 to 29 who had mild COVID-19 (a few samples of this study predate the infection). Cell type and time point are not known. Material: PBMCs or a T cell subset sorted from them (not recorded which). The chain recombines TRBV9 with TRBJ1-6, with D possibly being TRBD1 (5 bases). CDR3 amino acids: CASSVGRAYNSPLHF. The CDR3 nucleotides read TGTGCCAGCAGCGTCGGCAGGGCCTATAATTCACCCCTCCACTTT.